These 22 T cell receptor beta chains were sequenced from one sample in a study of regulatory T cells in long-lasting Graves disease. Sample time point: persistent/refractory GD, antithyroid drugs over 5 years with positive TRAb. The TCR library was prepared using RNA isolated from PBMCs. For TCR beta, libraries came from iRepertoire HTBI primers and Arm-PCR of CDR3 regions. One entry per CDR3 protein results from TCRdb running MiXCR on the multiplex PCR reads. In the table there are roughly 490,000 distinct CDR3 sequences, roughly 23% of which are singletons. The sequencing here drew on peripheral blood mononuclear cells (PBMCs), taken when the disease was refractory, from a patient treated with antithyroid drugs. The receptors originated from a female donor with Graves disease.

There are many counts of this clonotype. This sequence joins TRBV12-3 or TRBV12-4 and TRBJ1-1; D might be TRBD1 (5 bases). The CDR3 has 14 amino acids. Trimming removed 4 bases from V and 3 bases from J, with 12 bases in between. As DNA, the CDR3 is TGTGCCAGCAGTTCCGGGACCGACGACACTGAAGCTTTCTTT. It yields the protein CASSSGTDDTEAFF.

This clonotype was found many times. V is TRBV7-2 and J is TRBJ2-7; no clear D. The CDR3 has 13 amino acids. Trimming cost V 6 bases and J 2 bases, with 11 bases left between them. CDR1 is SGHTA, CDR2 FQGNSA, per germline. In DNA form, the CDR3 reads TGTGCCAGCAGTTCGGGTGTCCCCTACGAGCAGTACTTC. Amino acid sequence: CASSSGVPYEQYF.

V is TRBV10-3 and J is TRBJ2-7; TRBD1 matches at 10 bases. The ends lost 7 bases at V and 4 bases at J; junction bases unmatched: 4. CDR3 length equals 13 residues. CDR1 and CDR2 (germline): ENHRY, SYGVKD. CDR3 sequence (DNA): TGTGCCATCACTGGACAGGGGGTTTACGAGCAGTACTTC. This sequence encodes CAITGQGVYEQYF.

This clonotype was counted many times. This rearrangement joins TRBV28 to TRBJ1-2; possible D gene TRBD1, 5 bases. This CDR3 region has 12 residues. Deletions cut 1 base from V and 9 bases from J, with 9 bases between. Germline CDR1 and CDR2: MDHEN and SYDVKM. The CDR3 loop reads CASSLSDNRYTF. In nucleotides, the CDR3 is TGTGCCAGCAGTTTATCGGACAATCGCTACACCTTC.

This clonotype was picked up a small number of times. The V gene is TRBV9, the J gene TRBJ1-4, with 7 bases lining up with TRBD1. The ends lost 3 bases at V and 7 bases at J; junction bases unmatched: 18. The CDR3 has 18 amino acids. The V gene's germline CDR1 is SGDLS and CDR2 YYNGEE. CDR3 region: CASSATGTDLRGGEKLFF. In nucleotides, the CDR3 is TGTGCCAGCAGCGCTACCGGGACAGATCTCCGAGGTGGTGAAAAACTGTTTTTT.

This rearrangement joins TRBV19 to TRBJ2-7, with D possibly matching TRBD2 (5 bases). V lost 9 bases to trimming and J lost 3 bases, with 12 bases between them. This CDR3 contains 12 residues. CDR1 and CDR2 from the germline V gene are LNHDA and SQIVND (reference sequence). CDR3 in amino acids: CASSRRDYEQYF. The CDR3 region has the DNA TGTGCCAGCAGCAGACGGGACTACGAGCAGTACTTC.

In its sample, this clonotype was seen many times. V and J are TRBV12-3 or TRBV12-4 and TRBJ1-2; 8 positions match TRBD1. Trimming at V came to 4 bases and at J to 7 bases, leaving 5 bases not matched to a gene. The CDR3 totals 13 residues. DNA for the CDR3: TGTGCCAGCAGTTCGGACAGGGCTGCTGGCTACACCTTC. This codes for CASSSDRAAGYTF.

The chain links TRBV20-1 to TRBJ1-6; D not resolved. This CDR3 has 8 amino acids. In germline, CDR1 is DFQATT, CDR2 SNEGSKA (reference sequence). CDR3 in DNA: TGCGGATCTTCACCCCTCCACTTT. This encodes CGSSPLHF.

The CDR3 loop is CASSHPGQGMVEQYF. In DNA form, the CDR3 reads TGTGCCAGCAGCCACCCGGGACAGGGGATGGTCGAGCAGTACTTC. The chain carries TRBV3-1 and TRBJ2-7, with 10 bases identical to TRBD1. The length of the CDR3 is 15 residues. From germline, CDR1 is LGHDT and CDR2 YNNKEL (reference sequence). V lost 3 bases and J lost 6; bases outside the gene matches: 8.

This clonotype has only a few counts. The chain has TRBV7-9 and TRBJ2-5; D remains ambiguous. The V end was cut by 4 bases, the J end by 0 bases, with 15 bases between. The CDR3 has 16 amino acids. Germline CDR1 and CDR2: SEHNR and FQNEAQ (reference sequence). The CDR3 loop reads CASSSFKGLYQETQYF. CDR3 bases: TGTGCCAGCAGCTCGTTCAAGGGTTTGTACCAAGAGACCCAGTACTTC.

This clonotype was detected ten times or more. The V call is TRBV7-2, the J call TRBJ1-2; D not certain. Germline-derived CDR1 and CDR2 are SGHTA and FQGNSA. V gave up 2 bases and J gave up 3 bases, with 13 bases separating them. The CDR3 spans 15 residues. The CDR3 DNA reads TGTGCCAGCAGCTTATTAGCCAGCCGGGACTATGGCTACACCTTC. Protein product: CASSLLASRDYGYTF.

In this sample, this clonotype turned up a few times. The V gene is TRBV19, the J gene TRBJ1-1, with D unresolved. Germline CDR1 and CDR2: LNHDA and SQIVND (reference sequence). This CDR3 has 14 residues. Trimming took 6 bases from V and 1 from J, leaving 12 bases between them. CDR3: CASRLTSENTEAFF. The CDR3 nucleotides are TGTGCCAGTAGGCTGACATCAGAGAACACTGAAGCTTTCTTT. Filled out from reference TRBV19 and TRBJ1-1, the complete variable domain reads DGGITQSPKYLFRKEGQNVTLSCEQNLNHDAMYWYRQDPGQGLRLIYYSQIVNDFQKGDIAEGYSVSREKKESFPLTVTSAQKNPTAFYLCASRLTSENTEAFFGQGTRLTVV.

DNA of the CDR3: TGTGCCAGTCGCGCCGGGACAGGGGACCAAGAGACCCAGTACTTC. This codes for CASRAGTGDQETQYF. The V gene is TRBV19, the J gene TRBJ2-5; 10 nucleotides align to TRBD1. Germline V gives CDR1 LNHDA, CDR2 SQIVND (reference sequence). This CDR3 region has 15 residues. V trimming: 8 bases; J trimming: 0 bases; junction bases outside the gene matches: 6.

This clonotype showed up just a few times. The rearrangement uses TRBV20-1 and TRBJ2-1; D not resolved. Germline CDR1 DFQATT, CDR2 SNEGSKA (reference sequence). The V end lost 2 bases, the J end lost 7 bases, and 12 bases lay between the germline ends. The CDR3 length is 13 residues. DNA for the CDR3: TGCAGTGCTAGACTAGTGATTCAAAATGAGCAGTTCTTC. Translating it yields CSARLVIQNEQFF.

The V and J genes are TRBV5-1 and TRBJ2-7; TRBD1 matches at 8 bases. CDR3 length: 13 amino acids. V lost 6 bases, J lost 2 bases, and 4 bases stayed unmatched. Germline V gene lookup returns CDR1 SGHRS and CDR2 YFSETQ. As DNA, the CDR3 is TGCGCCAGCACGACAGGGGTTACCTACGAGCAGTACTTC. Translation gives CASTTGVTYEQYF.

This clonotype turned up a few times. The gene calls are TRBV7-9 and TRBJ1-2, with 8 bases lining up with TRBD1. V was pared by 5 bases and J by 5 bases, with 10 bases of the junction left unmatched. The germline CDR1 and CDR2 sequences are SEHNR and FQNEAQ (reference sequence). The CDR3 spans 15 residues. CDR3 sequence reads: CASSPKGGQGYGYTF. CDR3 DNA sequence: TGTGCCAGCAGCCCAAAGGGCGGACAGGGATATGGCTACACCTTC.

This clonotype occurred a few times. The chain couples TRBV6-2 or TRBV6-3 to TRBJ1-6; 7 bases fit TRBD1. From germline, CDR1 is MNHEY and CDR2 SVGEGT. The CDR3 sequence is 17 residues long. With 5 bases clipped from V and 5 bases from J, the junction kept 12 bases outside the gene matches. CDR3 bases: TGTGCCAGCAGTAGGAAAGGGGGCGCGGGAGATAATTCACCCCTCCACTTT. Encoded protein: CASSRKGGAGDNSPLHF.

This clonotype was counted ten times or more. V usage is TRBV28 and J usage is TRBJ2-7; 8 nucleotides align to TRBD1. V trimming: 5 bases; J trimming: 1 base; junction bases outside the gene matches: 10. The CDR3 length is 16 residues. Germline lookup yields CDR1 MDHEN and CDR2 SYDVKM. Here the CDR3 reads CASSRGQGDLSYEQYF. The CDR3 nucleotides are TGTGCCAGCAGTAGAGGACAGGGTGACCTGTCCTACGAGCAGTACTTC. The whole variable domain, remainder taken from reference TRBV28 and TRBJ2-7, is DVKVTQSSRYLVKRTGEKVFLECVQDMDHENMFWYRQDPGLGLRLIYFSYDVKMKEKGDIPEGYSVSREKKERFSLILESASTNQTSMYLCASSRGQGDLSYEQYFGPGTRLTVT.

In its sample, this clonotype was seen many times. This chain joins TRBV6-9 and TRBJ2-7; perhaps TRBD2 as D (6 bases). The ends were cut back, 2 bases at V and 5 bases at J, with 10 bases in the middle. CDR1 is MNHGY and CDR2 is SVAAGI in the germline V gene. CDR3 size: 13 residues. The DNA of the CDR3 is TGTGCCAGCAGTTATCGGGGGAATAACGAGCAGTACTTC. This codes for CASSYRGNNEQYF.

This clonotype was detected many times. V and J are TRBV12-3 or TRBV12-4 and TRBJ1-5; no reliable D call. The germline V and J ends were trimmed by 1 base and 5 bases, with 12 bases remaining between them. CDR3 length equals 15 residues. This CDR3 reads CASSLEGTPDQPQHF. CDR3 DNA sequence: TGTGCCAGCAGTTTAGAAGGCACACCAGATCAGCCCCAGCATTTT.

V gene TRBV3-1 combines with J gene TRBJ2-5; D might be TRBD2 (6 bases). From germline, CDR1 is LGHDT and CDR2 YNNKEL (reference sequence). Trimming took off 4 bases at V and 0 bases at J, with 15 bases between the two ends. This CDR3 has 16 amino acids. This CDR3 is CASSLVTSWYQETQYF. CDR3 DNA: TGTGCCAGCAGCCTCGTCACTAGCTGGTACCAAGAGACCCAGTACTTC.

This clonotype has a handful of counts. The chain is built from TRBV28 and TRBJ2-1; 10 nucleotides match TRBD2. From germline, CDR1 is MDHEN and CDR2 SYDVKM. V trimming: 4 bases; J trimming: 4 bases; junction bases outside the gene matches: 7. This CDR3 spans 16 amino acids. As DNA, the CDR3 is TGTGCCAGCAGTTCAACGTTAGCGGGAGGATACAATGAGCAGTTCTTC. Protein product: CASSSTLAGGYNEQFF.